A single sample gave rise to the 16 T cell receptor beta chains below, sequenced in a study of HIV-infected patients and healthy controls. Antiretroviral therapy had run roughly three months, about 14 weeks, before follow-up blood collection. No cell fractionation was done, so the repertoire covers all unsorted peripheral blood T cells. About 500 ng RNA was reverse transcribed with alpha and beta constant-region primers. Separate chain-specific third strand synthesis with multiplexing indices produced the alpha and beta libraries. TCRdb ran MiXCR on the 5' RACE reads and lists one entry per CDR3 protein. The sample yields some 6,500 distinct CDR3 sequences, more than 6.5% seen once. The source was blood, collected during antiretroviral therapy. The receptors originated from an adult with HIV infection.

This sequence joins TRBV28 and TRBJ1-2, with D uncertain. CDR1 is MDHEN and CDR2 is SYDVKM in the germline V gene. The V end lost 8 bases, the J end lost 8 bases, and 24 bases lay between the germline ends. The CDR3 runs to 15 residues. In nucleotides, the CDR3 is TGTGCCAGCTCCCGTCGATTGGGTCCACGGGTGGGCTACACCTTC. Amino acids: CASSRRLGPRVGYTF.

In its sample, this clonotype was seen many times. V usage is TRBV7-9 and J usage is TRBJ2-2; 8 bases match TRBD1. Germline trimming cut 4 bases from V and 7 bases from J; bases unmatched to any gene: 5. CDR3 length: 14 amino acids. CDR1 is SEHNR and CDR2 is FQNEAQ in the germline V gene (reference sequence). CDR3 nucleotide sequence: TGTGCCAGCAGCTCGGACAGGGAGGACGGGGAGCTGTTTTTT. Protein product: CASSSDREDGELFF.

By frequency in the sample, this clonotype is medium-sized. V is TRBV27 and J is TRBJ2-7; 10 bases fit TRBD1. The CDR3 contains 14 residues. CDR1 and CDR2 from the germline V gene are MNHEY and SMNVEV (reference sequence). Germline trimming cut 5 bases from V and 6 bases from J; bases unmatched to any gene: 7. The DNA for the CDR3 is TGTGCCAGCAGTGGGGGGGACAGGGGAGCCGAGCAGTACTTC. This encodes CASSGGDRGAEQYF.

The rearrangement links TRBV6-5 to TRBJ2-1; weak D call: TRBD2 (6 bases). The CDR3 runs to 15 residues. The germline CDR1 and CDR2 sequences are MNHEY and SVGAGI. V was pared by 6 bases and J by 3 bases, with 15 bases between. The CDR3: CASSPGTGVYNEQFF. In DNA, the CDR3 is TGTGCCAGCAGCCCCGGGACTGGAGTCTACAATGAGCAGTTCTTC.

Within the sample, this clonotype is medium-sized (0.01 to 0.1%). The CDR3 sequence: CASSQEGTGETDTQYF. Written as DNA, the CDR3 is TGCGCCAGCAGCCAAGAGGGGACAGGGGAAACAGATACGCAGTATTTT. The chain joins TRBV4-1 to TRBJ2-3, with 10 positions matching TRBD1. The CDR3 has 16 residues. CDR1 and CDR2 (germline): MGHRA, YSYEKL. The junction had 3 bases not matched to a gene; V was cut back by 0 bases and J by 3 bases.

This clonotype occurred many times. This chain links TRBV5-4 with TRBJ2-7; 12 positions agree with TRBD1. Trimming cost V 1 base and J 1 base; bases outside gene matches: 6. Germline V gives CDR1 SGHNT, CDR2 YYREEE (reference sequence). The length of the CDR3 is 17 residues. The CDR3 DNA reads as TGTGCCAGCAGCTTGAGCGGGACAGGGGGCTGGTCCTACGAGCAGTACTTC. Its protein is CASSLSGTGGWSYEQYF.

The CDR3 nucleotides are TGTGCCAGCAGCTTATACCATGGGGGCGATGCAACTAATGAAAAACTGTTTTTT. This sequence encodes CASSLYHGGDATNEKLFF. The chain recombines TRBV11-2 with TRBJ1-4; D is perhaps TRBD1 (6 bases). The CDR3 is 18 amino acids. V shed 2 bases and J shed 0 bases, with 16 bases lying between them. Germline V gene data show CDR1 as SGHAT and CDR2 as FQNNGV.

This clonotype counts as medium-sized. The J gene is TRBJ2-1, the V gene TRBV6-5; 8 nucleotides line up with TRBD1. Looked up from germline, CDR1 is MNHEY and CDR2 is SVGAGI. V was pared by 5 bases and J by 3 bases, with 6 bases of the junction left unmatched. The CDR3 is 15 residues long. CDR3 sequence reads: CASSPQGANYNEQFF. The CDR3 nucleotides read TGTGCCAGCAGTCCGCAGGGGGCGAACTACAATGAGCAGTTCTTC.

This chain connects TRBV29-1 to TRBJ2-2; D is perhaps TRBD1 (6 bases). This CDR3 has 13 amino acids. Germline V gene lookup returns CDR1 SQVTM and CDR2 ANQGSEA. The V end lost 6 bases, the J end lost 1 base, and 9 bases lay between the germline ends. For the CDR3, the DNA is TGCAGCGTGAACAGGGTGAACACCGGGGAGCTGTTTTTT. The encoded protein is CSVNRVNTGELFF.

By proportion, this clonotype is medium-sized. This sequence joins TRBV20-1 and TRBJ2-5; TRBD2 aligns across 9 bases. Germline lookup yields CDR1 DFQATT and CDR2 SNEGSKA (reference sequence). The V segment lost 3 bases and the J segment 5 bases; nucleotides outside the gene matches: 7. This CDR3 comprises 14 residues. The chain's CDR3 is CSASAGGAMETQYF. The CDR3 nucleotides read TGCAGTGCTAGTGCGGGGGGGGCTATGGAGACCCAGTACTTC.

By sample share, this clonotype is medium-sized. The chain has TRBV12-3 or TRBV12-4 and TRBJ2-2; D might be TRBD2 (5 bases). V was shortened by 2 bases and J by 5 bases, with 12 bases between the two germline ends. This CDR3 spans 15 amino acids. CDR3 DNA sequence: TGTGCCAGCAGTTTAAGCCTAGCAGGAACCGGGGAGCTGTTTTTT. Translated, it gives CASSLSLAGTGELFF.

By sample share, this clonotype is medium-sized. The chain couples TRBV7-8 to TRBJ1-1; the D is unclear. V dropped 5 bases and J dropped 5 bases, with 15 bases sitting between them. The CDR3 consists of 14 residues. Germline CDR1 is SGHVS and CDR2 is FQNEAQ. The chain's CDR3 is CASSTRGDGTEAFF. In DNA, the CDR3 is TGTGCCAGCAGCACCCGGGGAGACGGTACTGAAGCTTTCTTT. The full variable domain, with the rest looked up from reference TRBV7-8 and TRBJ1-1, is GAGVSQSPRYKVAKRGQDVALRCDPISGHVSLFWYQQALGQGPEFLTYFQNEAQLDKSGLPSDRFFAERPEGSVSTLKIQRTQQEDSAVYLCASSTRGDGTEAFFGQGTRLTVV.

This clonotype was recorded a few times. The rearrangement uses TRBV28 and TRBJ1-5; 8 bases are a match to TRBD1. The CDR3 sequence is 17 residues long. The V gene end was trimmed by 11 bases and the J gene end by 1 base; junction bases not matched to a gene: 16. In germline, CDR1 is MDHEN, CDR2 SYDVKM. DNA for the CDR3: TGTGCCGCTCTCCCCGGGGCAGGGGGCCAGAGCAATCAGCCCCAGCATTTT. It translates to CAALPGAGGQSNQPQHF.

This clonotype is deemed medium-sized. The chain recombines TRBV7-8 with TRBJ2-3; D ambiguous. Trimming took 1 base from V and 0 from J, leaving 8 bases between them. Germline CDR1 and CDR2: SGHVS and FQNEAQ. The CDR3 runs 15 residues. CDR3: CASSLGRSSTDTQYF. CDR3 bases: TGTGCCAGCAGCTTAGGGCGGTCTAGCACAGATACGCAGTATTTT.

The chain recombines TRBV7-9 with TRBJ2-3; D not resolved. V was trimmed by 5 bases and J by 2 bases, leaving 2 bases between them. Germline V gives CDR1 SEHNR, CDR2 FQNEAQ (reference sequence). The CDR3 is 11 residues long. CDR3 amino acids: CASSVTDTQYF. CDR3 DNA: TGTGCCAGCAGCGTCACAGATACGCAGTATTTT.

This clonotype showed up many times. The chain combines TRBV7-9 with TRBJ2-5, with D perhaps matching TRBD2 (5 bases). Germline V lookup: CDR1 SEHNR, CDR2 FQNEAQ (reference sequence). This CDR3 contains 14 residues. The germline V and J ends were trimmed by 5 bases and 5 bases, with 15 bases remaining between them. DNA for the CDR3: TGTGCCAGCAGCCCCTACCCCCGGGGTGAGACCCAGTACTTC. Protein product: CASSPYPRGETQYF.